Included here is one TCR beta chain sequence, with context. Its target is unknown. Germline V gene sequence: CDR1 KGHSH, CDR2 LQKENI. The CDR3 totals 13 residues. V lost 3 bases to trimming and J lost 7 bases; unmatched junction nucleotides: 3. This specimen belongs to a study of regulatory T cells in long-lasting Graves disease. Study-level findings and limits: With persistent disease, TRBV28, TRBJ1-2 and TRBJ2-5 were the favored segments. It was peripheral blood alone, not thyroid tissue, that was studied.

Documented time point: persistent/refractory GD, antithyroid drugs over 5 years with positive TRAb. RNA from PBMCs was the source of the TCR library. To make TCR beta libraries, researchers used iRepertoire HTBI primers and Arm-PCR of CDR3 regions. MiXCR, applied by TCRdb to the multiplex PCR reads, yields one record per CDR3 protein. The sample lists over 350,000 distinct CDR3 sequences; more than 20% were seen once. V usage is TRBV18 and J usage is TRBJ2-1; 7 bases map to TRBD2. The receptor was isolated from a female donor with Graves disease. Source: peripheral blood mononuclear cells (PBMCs), taken when the disease was refractory, from a patient treated with antithyroid drugs. As DNA, the CDR3 is TGTGCCAGCTCACCGGGACTAACAAATGAGCAGTTCTTC. Amino acid sequence: CASSPGLTNEQFF.